A selection of T cell receptor beta chains follows, all from one sample in a study of cytomegalovirus exposure and HLA in healthy donors. Clones were sequenced by immunoSEQ multiplex PCR, and TCRdb holds only the in-frame ones, with some missing. The repertoire has around 130,000 clones, around 70% of them found once; the top ten carry approximately 2.6%. The sequenced material came from PBMCs. All receptors derive from a human donor in good health. CDR3s leave out the opening cysteine and the closing phenylalanine or tryptophan.

v_gene,CDR3aa
TRBV28,ASSLRRGGEQF
TRBV5-4,ASSLGGAGGASTDTQY
TRBV6-6,ASSPQGYEQY
TRBV7-2,ASSPSAGVGQETQY
TRBV2,ASSRDRGTDTQY
TRBV19,ASSARDRRYT
TRBV19,ASRRVGTGRDEQF
TRBV11-1,ASSLRDRLYEQY
TRBV6-1,ASSNDMAPYEQY
TRBV5-4,ASSTGQGRGEQF
TRBV10-3,AISEAGGGTGELF
TRBV7-8,ASSLQGMETQY
TRBV7-9,SSSSLGAQETQY
TRBV6-5,ASSRGIMNTEAF
TRBV2,ASSGQEEPGYGYT
TRBV6-1,ASSAGTGGFGVQLYGYT
TRBV6-1,ASRARGGRTDTQY
TRBV5-1,ASRPTLAGGGETQY
TRBV27,ASSFVALGAPEKLF
TRBV30,AWQGIGGSGNQPQH